The rows below give T cell receptor beta chains drawn from one sample of a study of cytomegalovirus exposure and HLA in healthy donors. Some clones are missing from TCRdb's copy, which holds only in-frame ones; the method was immunoSEQ multiplex PCR. The data hold about 160,000 clones, with 71% observed a single time. Sequenced material: PBMCs. These receptor sequences come from a woman younger than 45 in good health and CMV-seronegative. The CDR3 runs from the conserved cysteine through the conserved F or W. Fields, in order: clone size, J gene, V gene, D gene, CDR3 DNA, CDR3 protein. D genes are given only for firm matches. Only some rows state a clone size, as once, few, many or a class for expanded clones.

size: -
J: TRBJ2-1
V: TRBV27
D: -
DNA: TGTGCCAGCAGTTTTGTAGGGAGCTCCTACAATGAGCAGTTCTTC
CDR3: CASSFVGSSYNEQFF

size: -
J: TRBJ1-1
V: TRBV9
D: -
DNA: TGTGCCAGCAGCGTAGATATCTGGAACACTGAAGCTTTCTTT
CDR3: CASSVDIWNTEAFF

size: once
J: TRBJ2-5
V: TRBV28
D: -
DNA: TGTGCCAGCAGTCAGCCTGGGAGGACGGAGACCCAGTACTTC
CDR3: CASSQPGRTETQYF

size: -
J: TRBJ1-5
V: TRBV18
D: TRBD1
DNA: TGTGCCAGCTCACCGAGACGAACGAGTCAGGGGGCCGGGCAGCCCCAGCATTTT
CDR3: CASSPRRTSQGAGQPQHF

size: few
J: TRBJ1-5
V: TRBV4-3
D: TRBD1
DNA: TGCGCCAGCAGCCAAGAGACAGGGTTGGGGCCCCAGCATTTT
CDR3: CASSQETGLGPQHF

size: -
J: TRBJ1-2
V: TRBV7-3
D: TRBD1
DNA: TGTGCCAGCAGCTTGGGACAGGGGGCGCTTGGCTACACCTTC
CDR3: CASSLGQGALGYTF

size: -
J: TRBJ2-7
V: TRBV28
D: -
DNA: TGTGCCAGCAGTTTACCAGGAACAGACGAGCAGTACTTC
CDR3: CASSLPGTDEQYF

size: -
J: TRBJ2-1
V: TRBV6-5
D: -
DNA: TGTGCCAGCAGTTACACGGGGTTGTCCTACAATGAGCAGTTCTTC
CDR3: CASSYTGLSYNEQFF

size: -
J: TRBJ2-5
V: TRBV9
D: -
DNA: TGTGCCAGCAGCGTAGTGGCTAGCCAAGAGACCCAGTACTTC
CDR3: CASSVVASQETQYF

size: once
J: TRBJ2-2
V: TRBV19
D: TRBD2
DNA: TGTGCCAGTAGGGAGGGACTAGCGAATACCGGGGAGCTGTTTTTT
CDR3: CASREGLANTGELFF

size: -
J: TRBJ1-2
V: TRBV5-1
D: TRBD1
DNA: TGCGCCAGCAGCTTGAGCGGGACAGGCCACTATGGCTACACCTTC
CDR3: CASSLSGTGHYGYTF

size: -
J: TRBJ1-1
V: TRBV19
D: -
DNA: TGTGCCACCCAGGACAGCGTTGAAGCTTTCTTT
CDR3: CATQDSVEAFF

size: -
J: TRBJ2-4
V: TRBV5-1
D: TRBD2
DNA: TGCGCCAGCAGCTTGGGGGTAGCGGGGGAGTTTCTAGCCAAAAACATTCAGTACTTC
CDR3: CASSLGVAGEFLAKNIQYF

size: -
J: TRBJ1-1
V: TRBV6-5
D: -
DNA: TGTGCCAGCAGTTACTCGCGAGCGAATACTGAAGCTTTCTTT
CDR3: CASSYSRANTEAFF

size: few
J: TRBJ2-7
V: TRBV30
D: -
DNA: TGTGCCTGGAGGGCCGGCAGGCCCTCCTCCTACGAGCAGTACTTC
CDR3: CAWRAGRPSSYEQYF

size: -
J: TRBJ2-3
V: TRBV6-1
D: -
DNA: TGTGCCAGCAGTGAGTATGAGGCAGAGCGAGATACGCAGTATTTT
CDR3: CASSEYEAERDTQYF

size: -
J: TRBJ1-4
V: TRBV5-1
D: -
DNA: TGCGCCAGCAGCTTTTCCCTCCAGGGAAAAAGGGCTGAGGAAAAACTGTTTTTT
CDR3: CASSFSLQGKRAEEKLFF

size: -
J: TRBJ1-1
V: TRBV5-5
D: TRBD1
DNA: TGTGCCAGCAGCAAGGACAGGGGGGTAGCCAACACTGAAGCTTTCTTT
CDR3: CASSKDRGVANTEAFF

size: -
J: TRBJ1-5
V: TRBV2
D: TRBD1
DNA: TGTGCCAGCAGTTGGACAGGGAGGGATCAGCCCCAGCATTTT
CDR3: CASSWTGRDQPQHF